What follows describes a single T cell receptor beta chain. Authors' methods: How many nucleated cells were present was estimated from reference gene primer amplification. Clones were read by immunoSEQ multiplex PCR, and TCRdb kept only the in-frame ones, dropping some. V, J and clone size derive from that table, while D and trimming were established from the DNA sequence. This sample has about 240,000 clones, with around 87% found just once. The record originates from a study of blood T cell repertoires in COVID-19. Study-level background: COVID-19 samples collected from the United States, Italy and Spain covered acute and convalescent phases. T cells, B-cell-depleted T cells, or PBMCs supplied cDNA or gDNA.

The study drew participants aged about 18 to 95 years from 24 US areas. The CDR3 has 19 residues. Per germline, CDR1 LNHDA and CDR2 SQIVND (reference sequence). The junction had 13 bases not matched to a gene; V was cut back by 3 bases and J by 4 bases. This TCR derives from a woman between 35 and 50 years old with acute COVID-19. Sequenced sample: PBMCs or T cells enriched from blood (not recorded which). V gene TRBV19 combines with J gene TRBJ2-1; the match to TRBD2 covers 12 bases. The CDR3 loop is CASSMSWTSGTSRYNEQFF. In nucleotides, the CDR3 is TGTGCCAGTAGTATGAGCTGGACTAGCGGGACCAGCAGGTACAATGAGCAGTTCTTC.